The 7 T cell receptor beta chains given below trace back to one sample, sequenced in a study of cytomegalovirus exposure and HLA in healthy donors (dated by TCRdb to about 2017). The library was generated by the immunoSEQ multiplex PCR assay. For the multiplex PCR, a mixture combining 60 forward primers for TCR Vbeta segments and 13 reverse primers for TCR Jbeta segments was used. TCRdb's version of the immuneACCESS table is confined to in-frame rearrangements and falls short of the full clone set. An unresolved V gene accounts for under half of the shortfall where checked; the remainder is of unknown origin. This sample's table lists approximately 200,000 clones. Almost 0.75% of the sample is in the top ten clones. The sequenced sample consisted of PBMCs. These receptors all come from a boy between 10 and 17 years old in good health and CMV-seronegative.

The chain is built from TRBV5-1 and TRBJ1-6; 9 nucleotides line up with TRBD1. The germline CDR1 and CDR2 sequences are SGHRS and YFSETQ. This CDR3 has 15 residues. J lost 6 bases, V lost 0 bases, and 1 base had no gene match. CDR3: CASSLGGQGNSPLHF. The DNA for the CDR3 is TGCGCCAGCAGCTTGGGGGGACAGGGTAATTCACCCCTCCACTTT.

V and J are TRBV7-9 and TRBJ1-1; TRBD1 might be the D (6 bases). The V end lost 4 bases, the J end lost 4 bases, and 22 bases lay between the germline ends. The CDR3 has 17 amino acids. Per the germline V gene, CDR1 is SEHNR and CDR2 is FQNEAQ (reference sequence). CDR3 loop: CASSSSGGKGVSTEAFF. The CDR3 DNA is TGTGCCAGCAGCTCAAGTGGGGGAAAGGGGGTAAGCACTGAAGCTTTCTTT.

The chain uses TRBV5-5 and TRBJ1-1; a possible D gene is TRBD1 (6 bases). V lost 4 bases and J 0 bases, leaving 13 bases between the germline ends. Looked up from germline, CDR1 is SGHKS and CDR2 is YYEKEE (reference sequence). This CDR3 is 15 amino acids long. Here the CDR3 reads CASSGGAGLNTEAFF. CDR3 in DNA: TGTGCCAGCAGCGGGGGGGCAGGGTTGAACACTGAAGCTTTCTTT.

This CDR3 reads CASSTGGTNTGELFF. DNA of the CDR3: TGTGCCAGCAGTACAGGGGGAACGAACACCGGGGAGCTGTTTTTT. V is TRBV6-1 and J is TRBJ2-2; 8 positions match TRBD1. The V gene's germline CDR1 is MNHNS and CDR2 SASEGT. The ends lost 5 bases at V and 0 bases at J; junction bases unmatched: 2. This CDR3 is built from 15 residues.

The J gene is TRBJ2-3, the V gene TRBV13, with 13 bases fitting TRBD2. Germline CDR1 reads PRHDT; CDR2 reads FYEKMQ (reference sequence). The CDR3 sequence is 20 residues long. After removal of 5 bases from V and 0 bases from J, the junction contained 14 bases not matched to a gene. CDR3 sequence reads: CASSAGLAGALEFSTDTQYF. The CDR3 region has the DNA TGTGCCAGCAGCGCCGGACTAGCGGGGGCCCTCGAATTTAGCACAGATACGCAGTATTTT. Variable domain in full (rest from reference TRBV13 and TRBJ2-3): AAGVIQSPRHLIKEKRETATLKCYPIPRHDTVYWYQQGPGQDPQFLISFYEKMQSDKGSIPDRFSAQQFSDYHSELNMSSLELGDSALYFCASSAGLAGALEFSTDTQYFGPGTRLTVL.

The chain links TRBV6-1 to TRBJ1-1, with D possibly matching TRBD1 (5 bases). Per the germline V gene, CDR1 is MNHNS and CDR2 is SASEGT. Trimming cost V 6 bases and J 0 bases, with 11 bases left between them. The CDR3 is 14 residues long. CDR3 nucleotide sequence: TGTGCCAGCAGCATCGGGGGGGTGAACACTGAAGCTTTCTTT. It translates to CASSIGGVNTEAFF.

CDR3 sequence: CASRKRDRGNYSNQPQHF. The DNA of the CDR3 is TGTGCAAGTCGCAAGAGGGACAGGGGGAATTATAGCAATCAGCCCCAGCATTTT. This sequence joins TRBV12-2 and TRBJ1-5; the DNA was not used to check the table's D call, TRBD1. TRBV12-2 is listed as a pseudogene. This CDR3 comprises 18 residues.